This TCR beta chain was identified in a study of T cells in localized non-small cell lung cancer. Study-wide results and caveats: Clonality peaked in uninvolved adjacent lung rather than tumor.

Germline V lookup: CDR1 SGHDN, CDR2 FVKESK. This CDR3 has 18 amino acids. V shed 1 base and J 5 bases; nucleotides not matched to a gene: 11. TCRdb keeps only in-frame clones here, not all; method: immunoSEQ multiplex PCR. This sample has about 28,000 clones, with around 82% found just once. Of note for this clone: Its antigen remains unidentified. The sample carries other DNA sequences with the same CDR3.

This receptor was obtained from a man aged 35-75 years with stage III lung adenocarcinoma. The specimen was peripheral blood mononuclear cells, collected before any cancer treatment. This chain links TRBV14 with TRBJ2-5; 12 bases line up with TRBD2. For the CDR3, the DNA is TGTGCCAGCAGCCAAGGAAGGCTAGCGGGGGGGCGCGGTGAGACCCAGTACTTC. As protein: CASSQGRLAGGRGETQYF.